Below, 21 T cell receptor beta chains from the same sample are listed, as sequenced in a study of T cell responses to AZD1222 COVID-19 vaccine. Measured with immunoSEQ multiplex PCR; TCRdb has only the in-frame clones, and not every one. The sample carries around 190,000 clones, 85% to 95% recorded once. The source was peripheral blood, collected 28 days after the second AZD1222 dose. These receptors originate from an adult who received the AZD1222 COVID-19 vaccine.

The V call is TRBV12-3 or TRBV12-4, the J call TRBJ2-5, with unresolved D. This CDR3 region has 11 residues. V lost 6 bases and J lost 1, with 3 bases in between. In nucleotides, the CDR3 is TGTGCCAGCAGGTCCCAAGAGACCCAGTACTTC. Translating gives CASRSQETQYF.

The chain carries TRBV5-1 and TRBJ2-5, with TRBD2 matching 7 bases. With 0 bases clipped from V and 5 bases from J, the junction kept 13 bases outside the gene matches. This CDR3 spans 17 amino acids. Per germline, CDR1 SGHRS and CDR2 YFSETQ. The CDR3 reads CASSLVSILAEGETQYF. CDR3 DNA: TGCGCCAGCAGCTTGGTTTCTATTCTAGCGGAGGGGGAGACCCAGTACTTC.

This clone was found once. The genes are TRBV19 and TRBJ2-7; D unclear. The length of the CDR3 is 15 residues. CDR1 and CDR2 from the germline V gene are LNHDA and SQIVND (reference sequence). The V end lost 5 bases, the J end lost 0 bases, and 14 bases lay between the germline ends. The DNA for the CDR3 is TGTGCCAGTAGTCTAGGTACGGGCCACTCCTACGAGCAGTACTTC. Amino acid sequence: CASSLGTGHSYEQYF.

The V and J genes are TRBV12-5 and TRBJ1-1; D gene unclear. V lost 6 bases to trimming and J lost 1 base, with 9 bases between them. The germline V gene encodes CDR1 LGHNT and CDR2 FRNRAP. This CDR3 comprises 13 residues. As DNA, the CDR3 is TGTGCTAGTGGGGAGGGCACGAACACTGAAGCTTTCTTT. Protein: CASGEGTNTEAFF. The whole variable domain, remainder taken from reference TRBV12-5 and TRBJ1-1, is DARVTQTPRHKVTEMGQEVTMRCQPILGHNTVFWYRQTMMQGLELLAYFRNRAPLDDSGMPKDRFSAEMPDATLATLKIQPSEPRDSAVYFCASGEGTNTEAFFGQGTRLTVV.

This rearrangement joins TRBV19 to TRBJ2-1; 9 positions agree with TRBD2. With 4 bases clipped from V and 7 bases from J, the junction kept 17 bases outside the gene matches. Germline values: CDR1 LNHDA, CDR2 SQIVND (reference sequence). The CDR3 totals 18 residues. The CDR3 nucleotides read TGTGCCAGTAGTAAGATAATACAACTAGCGGGCGAACGGAATGAGCAGTTCTTC. Protein: CASSKIIQLAGERNEQFF.

The chain has TRBV3-1 (or the pseudogene TRBV3-2) and TRBJ1-2; D gene ambiguous. CDR1 is LGHDT and CDR2 is YNNKEL in the germline V gene (reference sequence). This CDR3 is built from 13 residues. V lost 1 base to trimming and J lost 7 bases, with 10 bases between them. Written as DNA, the CDR3 is TGTGCCAGCAGCCAAGGGGCGGGGAGTGGCTACACCTTC. Its protein is CASSQGAGSGYTF.

The rearrangement joins TRBV28 to TRBJ2-1, with 10 positions matching TRBD2. J was trimmed by 7 bases and V by 4 bases; bases with no gene match: 7. The CDR3 loop spans 15 amino acids. Germline CDR1 and CDR2: MDHEN and SYDVKM. The CDR3 DNA sequence: TGTGCCAGCAGTTCCCTAGCGGGAGTATCTAATGAGCAGTTCTTC. Residues: CASSSLAGVSNEQFF. Looking up the rest from reference TRBV28 and TRBJ2-1 gives the full variable domain: DVKVTQSSRYLVKRTGEKVFLECVQDMDHENMFWYRQDPGLGLRLIYFSYDVKMKEKGDIPEGYSVSREKKERFSLILESASTNQTSMYLCASSSLAGVSNEQFFGPGTRLTVL.

A note on this clone: Other DNA variants within this sample encode the same CDR3. The chain employs TRBV7-6 and TRBJ2-7; D perhaps matches TRBD2 (5 bases). Trimming pared 4 bases from V and 3 bases from J, leaving 13 bases between. Germline V CDR1 and CDR2: SGHVS, FNYEAQ. This CDR3 is 14 amino acids long. The CDR3 DNA reads TGTGCCAGCAGCTCCCTTATAGGAGGCTACGAGCAGTACTTC. It specifies CASSSLIGGYEQYF.

V gene TRBV28 combines with J gene TRBJ1-3, with D hard to call. CDR1 is MDHEN and CDR2 is SYDVKM in the germline V gene. The V end lost 5 bases, the J end lost 0 bases, and 8 bases lay between the germline ends. The CDR3 length is 14 residues. CDR3 region: CASSLPHSGNTIYF. The CDR3 DNA is TGTGCCAGCAGTCTTCCCCACTCTGGAAACACCATATATTTT.

The CDR3 sequence: CASSIAGGSGTDTQYF. In DNA form, the CDR3 reads TGTGCCAGTAGTATAGCAGGGGGCTCGGGCACAGATACGCAGTATTTT. The rearrangement joins TRBV19 to TRBJ2-3; 8 bases are shared with TRBD1. V shed 1 base and J 1 base; nucleotides not matched to a gene: 4. The CDR3 runs 16 residues. Looked up from germline, CDR1 is LNHDA and CDR2 is SQIVND (reference sequence).

The gene calls are TRBV4-1 and TRBJ2-2; D is unresolved. This CDR3 region has 14 residues. Germline CDR1 MGHRA, CDR2 YSYEKL. The V end lost 0 bases, the J end lost 8 bases, and 10 bases lay between the germline ends. The CDR3 DNA follows: TGCGCCAGCAGCCAAGATCCCAGGTCTGGGGAGCTGTTTTTT. Amino acid sequence: CASSQDPRSGELFF.

This chain joins TRBV12-5 and TRBJ1-4, with 9 bases identical to TRBD1. The CDR3 contains 17 residues. V was pared by 0 bases and J by 8 bases, with 10 bases of the junction left unmatched. Germline CDR1 LGHNT, CDR2 FRNRAP. The CDR3 protein is CASGLVVGDRVSEKLFF. CDR3 sequence (DNA): TGTGCTAGTGGTTTGGTAGTAGGGGACAGGGTATCCGAAAAACTGTTTTTT.

The chain uses TRBV28 and TRBJ1-3; no definite D call. Germline lookup yields CDR1 MDHEN and CDR2 SYDVKM. This CDR3 contains 13 residues. V shed 5 bases and J shed 2 bases, with 7 bases lying between them. The CDR3 loop reads CASSTLPGNTIYF. For the CDR3, the DNA is TGTGCCAGCAGTACCCTTCCTGGAAACACCATATATTTT.

The rearrangement joins TRBV7-9 to TRBJ2-7; no reliable D call. CDR3 length: 15 residues. Germline V gene sequence: CDR1 SEHNR, CDR2 FQNEAQ (reference sequence). Trimming pared 0 bases from V and 0 bases from J, leaving 9 bases between. CDR3 in amino acids: CASSLATLGSYEQYF. Written as DNA, the CDR3 is TGTGCCAGCAGCTTAGCTACTCTAGGCTCCTACGAGCAGTACTTC.

This chain links TRBV5-1 with TRBJ1-1; 8 bases match TRBD1. V shed 3 bases and J 6 bases; nucleotides not matched to a gene: 13. This CDR3 has 16 residues. Germline CDR1 and CDR2: SGHRS and YFSETQ. The CDR3 is CASSSGQGYVVSEAFF. The CDR3 region has the DNA TGCGCCAGCAGCTCTGGACAGGGTTATGTCGTCTCTGAAGCTTTCTTT.

This chain links TRBV11-2 with TRBJ1-1; possible D gene TRBD1, 5 bases. The CDR3 is 13 residues long. Trimming removed 5 bases from V and 4 bases from J, with 11 bases in between. Germline assignment: CDR1 SGHAT and CDR2 FQNNGV. The CDR3 sequence is CASSGTGGTEAFF. The CDR3 coding sequence is TGTGCCAGCAGCGGGACTGGGGGCACTGAAGCTTTCTTT.

The V gene is TRBV11-3, the J gene TRBJ1-2, with D possibly matching TRBD1 (5 bases). This CDR3 spans 15 amino acids. The germline V gene encodes CDR1 SGHNT and CDR2 YENEEA. Trimming took off 0 bases at V and 1 base at J, with 9 bases between the two ends. CDR3 in amino acids: CASSLEGTINYGYTF. CDR3 bases: TGTGCCAGCAGCTTAGAGGGGACGATTAACTATGGCTACACCTTC.

The V gene is TRBV6-2 or TRBV6-3, the J gene TRBJ1-2, with 10 nucleotides matching TRBD1. The ends lost 5 bases at V and 3 bases at J; junction bases unmatched: 0. The germline V gene has CDR1 MNHEY and CDR2 SVGEGT. The CDR3 runs 13 residues. CDR3 amino acids: CASSGTGDYGYTF. The CDR3 DNA reads TGTGCCAGCAGTGGGACAGGGGACTATGGCTACACCTTC.

Only one count was recorded for this clone. The V and J genes are TRBV4-3 and TRBJ2-7; 7 nucleotides line up with TRBD1. CDR3 length equals 15 residues. Germline V gene lookup returns CDR1 LGHNA and CDR2 YSLEER. V lost 1 base, J lost 3 bases, and 6 bases stayed unmatched. The CDR3 nucleotides are TGCGCCAGCAGCCAAGCCGACAGGGTCGACTACGAGCAGTACTTC. Its protein is CASSQADRVDYEQYF.

The gene calls are TRBV9 and TRBJ2-7; D may be TRBD1 or TRBD2 (6 bases each). From germline, CDR1 is SGDLS and CDR2 YYNGEE. This CDR3 has 13 amino acids. Trimming removed 1 base from V and 5 bases from J, with 10 bases in between. The CDR3 loop reads CASSVNGGNEQYF. The CDR3 DNA is TGTGCCAGCAGCGTAAACGGGGGCAACGAGCAGTACTTC.

The CDR3 reads CASSSGLAEQFF. The CDR3, as DNA: TGTGCCAGCAGTTCAGGACTGGCTGAGCAGTTCTTC. The chain uses TRBV12-3 or TRBV12-4 and TRBJ2-1; the D gene is possibly TRBD2 (5 bases). The CDR3 covers 12 residues. The ends were cut back, 4 bases at V and 9 bases at J, with 10 bases in the middle.